This passage covers 25 T cell receptor beta chains from one sample sequenced in a study of human T cells and chemical hapten exposure. As for time point: healthy volunteer bleed at 6 weeks. The starting material, unfractionated whole blood, was used for total RNA extraction. MiXCR, applied by TCRdb to the RACE reads, yields one record per CDR3 protein. The sample yields more than 75,000 distinct CDR3 sequences, over 8.5% seen once. Sequences were obtained from whole blood. The receptors stem from a male donor in good health. Some clones in this sample may be carry-over from other donors' samples.

This sequence joins TRBV10-2 and TRBJ1-5; 8 nucleotides line up with TRBD1. V was pared by 8 bases and J by 9 bases, with 6 bases of the junction left unmatched. This CDR3 is 12 amino acids long. CDR1 WSHSY and CDR2 SAAADI come from the germline V gene. CDR3 nucleotide sequence: TGCGCCAGCCTTGGGGGGACAGGGCCCCAGCATTTT. It is translated as CASLGGTGPQHF.

The chain uses TRBV7-8 and TRBJ2-1; a weak D match, TRBD2 (5 bases). Germline lookup yields CDR1 SGHVS and CDR2 FQNEAQ. V was pared by 1 base and J by 4 bases, with 11 bases between. This CDR3 contains 15 residues. CDR3 coding DNA: TGTGCCAGCAGCTTAGTTGCGGGCCGGTACAATGAGCAGTTCTTC. Its translation is CASSLVAGRYNEQFF.

This clonotype was recorded a few times. The CDR3 bases are TGCAGCGTTAACCAAGGACAGGGGGAAGCTTTCTTT. Protein sequence: CSVNQGQGEAFF. The chain uses TRBV29-1 and TRBJ1-1; TRBD1 aligns across 9 bases. The CDR3 spans 12 residues. The V and J ends lost 5 bases and 8 bases, in that order; junction bases with no gene match: 6. The germline V gene encodes CDR1 SQVTM and CDR2 ANQGSEA. Drawing the rest from reference TRBV29-1 and TRBJ1-1, the complete variable domain is SAVISQKPSRDICQRGTSLTIQCQVDSQVTMMFWYRQQPGQSLTLIATANQGSEATYESGFVIDKFPISRPNLTFSTLTVSNMSPEDSSIYLCSVNQGQGEAFFGQGTRLTVV.

The rearrangement uses TRBV6-6 and TRBJ2-5, with 8 nucleotides matching TRBD2. In germline, CDR1 is MNHNY, CDR2 SVGAGI (reference sequence). CDR3 length: 15 amino acids. V dropped 4 bases and J dropped 1; count of bases not matched to a gene: 5. The CDR3 DNA follows: TGTGCCAGCAGTTCCTCAAGCGGGGGCCAAGAGACCCAGTACTTC. Translated: CASSSSSGGQETQYF.

This clonotype was detected ten times or more. The chain recombines TRBV6-5 with TRBJ2-6, with 10 bases fitting TRBD1. Germline CDR1 is MNHEY and CDR2 is SVGAGI. The CDR3 has 17 amino acids. V dropped 5 bases and J dropped 4; count of bases not matched to a gene: 8. Written as DNA, the CDR3 is TGTGCCAGCAGTAGAAGGACAGGGGGAATAGGGGCCAACGTCCTGACTTTC. As protein: CASSRRTGGIGANVLTF.

In regard to this clonotype: One end of the junction fails to match germline, which may point to a read error. V and J are TRBV6-6 and TRBJ2-7; 9 bases align to TRBD2. Germline CDR1 reads MNHNY; CDR2 reads SVGAGI (reference sequence). CDR3 length: 13 amino acids. DNA for the CDR3: TGTGTCAGCACGCGGCGGGAGGGCCTCGAGCAGTACTTC. Translation: CVSTRREGLEQYF.

This clonotype was detected only a few times. The CDR3 DNA is TGTGCCAGCTCACCACCGGGTAATAGCAATCAGCCCCAGCATTTT. Protein: CASSPPGNSNQPQHF. The rearrangement links TRBV18 to TRBJ1-5, with D uncertain. The CDR3 loop spans 15 amino acids. Per germline, CDR1 KGHSH and CDR2 LQKENI. V lost 0 bases to trimming and J lost 0 bases, with 6 bases between them.

The chain joins TRBV12-5 to TRBJ2-2; D could derive from TRBD1 or TRBD2 (5 bases each). The CDR3 loop spans 15 amino acids. CDR1 is LGHNT and CDR2 is FRNRAP in the germline V gene. The V and J ends lost 2 bases and 5 bases respectively, with 12 bases between them. The CDR3 protein is CASGLPGTPTGELFF. DNA for the CDR3: TGTGCTAGTGGTTTGCCCGGGACCCCTACCGGGGAGCTGTTTTTT.

The gene calls are TRBV6-2 or TRBV6-3 and TRBJ1-5; D unclear. Germline assignment: CDR1 MNHEY and CDR2 SVGEGT. Trimming shortened V by 0 bases and J by 7 bases, and 13 bases separated the two germline ends. The CDR3 has 15 amino acids. CDR3 sequence (DNA): TGTGCCAGCAGTTACTCAGGGCAGCTCCCACAGCCCCAGCATTTT. Amino acid sequence: CASSYSGQLPQPQHF.

This clonotype has at least ten counts. The rearrangement links TRBV12-3 or TRBV12-4 to TRBJ1-1; D is perhaps TRBD1 (6 bases). The CDR3 is 14 amino acids. Trimming pared 2 bases from V and 6 bases from J, leaving 13 bases between. CDR3 coding DNA: TGTGCCAGCAGTTTAAGTCAGGGGAGTCCTGAAGCTTTCTTT. It specifies CASSLSQGSPEAFF.

The chain has TRBV7-9 and TRBJ1-2; perhaps TRBD1 as D (6 bases). Germline assignment: CDR1 SEHNR and CDR2 FQNEAQ (reference sequence). The CDR3 sequence is 15 residues long. V was clipped by 1 base and J by 4 bases, with 13 bases between them. The CDR3 DNA is TGTGCCAGCAGCTTAGATTGGCAGGGGCCCTATGGCTACACCTTC. The encoded protein is CASSLDWQGPYGYTF.

This clonotype was found many times. The V gene is TRBV20-1, the J gene TRBJ1-5; D is uncertain. This CDR3 has 15 residues. Trimming removed 4 bases at V and 2 bases at J, with 15 bases between. Per germline, CDR1 DFQATT and CDR2 SNEGSKA (reference sequence). The CDR3 region has the DNA TGCAGTGCTATGATCGCTTCTGGAGGCAATCAGCCCCAGCATTTT. It translates to CSAMIASGGNQPQHF.

The genes are TRBV27 and TRBJ1-1; no clear D. Trimming took 4 bases from V and 8 from J, leaving 14 bases between them. The CDR3 extends over 13 amino acids. CDR1 and CDR2 (germline): MNHEY, SMNVEV (reference sequence). The CDR3 protein is CASSSNLDGEAFF. CDR3 nucleotides: TGTGCCAGCAGTTCGAATCTGGACGGGGAAGCTTTCTTT.

The V and J genes are TRBV14 and TRBJ1-6, with 7 bases identical to TRBD1. The CDR3 is made up of 13 amino acids. Germline-derived CDR1 and CDR2 are SGHDN and FVKESK. Trimming at V came to 4 bases and at J to 9 bases, leaving 3 bases not matched to a gene. CDR3 region: CASSLTGTSPLHF. The CDR3 DNA follows: TGTGCCAGCAGCCTGACAGGGACTTCACCCCTCCACTTT. Looking up the rest from reference TRBV14 and TRBJ1-6 gives the full variable domain: EAGVTQFPSHSVIEKGQTVTLRCDPISGHDNLYWYRRVMGKEIKFLLHFVKESKQDESGMPNNRFLAERTGGTYSTLKVQPAELEDSGVYFCASSLTGTSPLHFGNGTRLTVT.

V usage is TRBV6-5 and J usage is TRBJ1-1; D remains ambiguous. Germline assignment: CDR1 MNHEY and CDR2 SVGAGI. V was cut by 0 bases and J by 6 bases, with 11 bases left in between. This CDR3 has 14 residues. The CDR3 DNA is TGTGCCAGCAGTTACTCGAGTGCATCTCCTGAAGCTTTCTTT. It encodes CASSYSSASPEAFF.

This clonotype was seen a handful of times. The chain joins TRBV4-3 to TRBJ2-5, with D unresolved. Germline-derived CDR1 and CDR2 are LGHNA and YSLEER. The ends were cut back, 1 base at V and 0 bases at J, with 6 bases in the middle. The CDR3 runs 14 residues. This chain's CDR3 is CASSQGLDQETQYF. The CDR3, as DNA: TGCGCCAGCAGCCAAGGACTCGACCAAGAGACCCAGTACTTC.

This clonotype was counted only a few times. The CDR3 is CASSVSGGEPYNEQFF. Written as DNA, the CDR3 is TGTGCCAGCAGTGTTAGCGGGGGGGAACCCTACAATGAGCAGTTCTTC. The chain joins TRBV6-2 or TRBV6-3 to TRBJ2-1; 11 bases are shared with TRBD2. V was pared by 5 bases and J by 2 bases, with 5 bases of the junction left unmatched. Germline V lookup: CDR1 MNHEY, CDR2 SVGEGT. There are 16 residues in the CDR3.

This clonotype was detected a few times. This chain joins TRBV6-6 and TRBJ2-7; 11 bases are shared with TRBD2. The CDR3 is 16 amino acids. Trimming at V came to 5 bases and at J to 0 bases, leaving 6 bases not matched to a gene. Germline assignment: CDR1 MNHNY and CDR2 SVGAGI (reference sequence). CDR3 sequence (DNA): TGTGCCAGCAGTCCGGGACTAGCGGCCTACTCCTACGAGCAGTACTTC. This sequence encodes CASSPGLAAYSYEQYF.

Many counts were recorded for this clonotype. The rearrangement links TRBV27 to TRBJ2-5, with 7 bases aligning to TRBD1. Germline trimming cut 2 bases from V and 0 bases from J; bases unmatched to any gene: 0. The CDR3 loop spans 14 amino acids. Germline loops: CDR1 MNHEY, CDR2 SMNVEV (reference sequence). The CDR3 bases are TGTGCCAGCAGTTTAGACAGGGACCAAGAGACCCAGTACTTC. Translating gives CASSLDRDQETQYF.

This clonotype was seen a handful of times. The V gene is TRBV12-3 or TRBV12-4, the J gene TRBJ1-2; 10 nucleotides agree with TRBD1. The CDR3 contains 14 residues. J lost 7 bases, V lost 0 bases, and 2 bases had no gene match. The CDR3 nucleotides are TGTGCCAGCAGTTTAGCTAGGACAGGGGGTGGCTACACCTTC. Protein: CASSLARTGGGYTF.

This clonotype has more than one count but fewer than ten. V gene TRBV13 combines with J gene TRBJ2-7, with 8 bases aligning to TRBD1. Germline assignment: CDR1 PRHDT and CDR2 FYEKMQ (reference sequence). After removal of 2 bases from V and 5 bases from J, the junction contained 11 bases not matched to a gene. The CDR3 runs to 16 residues. The CDR3 nucleotides read TGTGCCAGCAGCTTAAAAGGCGAAGGACAGGGTAACGAGCAGTACTTC. Its protein is CASSLKGEGQGNEQYF.

The sample holds a few counts of this clonotype. The J gene is TRBJ1-5, the V gene TRBV20-1; the match to TRBD1 covers 8 bases. The CDR3 is 15 residues long. The ends lost 3 bases at V and 4 bases at J; junction bases unmatched: 8. Germline CDR1 reads DFQATT; CDR2 reads SNEGSKA (reference sequence). This CDR3 is CSASRGQGANQPQHF. The CDR3 DNA reads TGCAGTGCTAGTAGAGGGCAGGGGGCGAATCAGCCCCAGCATTTT.

In its sample, this clonotype was seen many times. CDR3 loop: CSAGTGAASDQPQHF. The CDR3, as DNA: TGCAGTGCGGGGACAGGGGCGGCCTCGGATCAGCCCCAGCATTTT. The rearrangement links TRBV20-1 to TRBJ1-5; TRBD1 matches at 10 bases. From germline, CDR1 is DFQATT and CDR2 SNEGSKA (reference sequence). Trimming took 6 bases from V and 5 from J; bases not matched to a gene: 10. The CDR3 runs 15 residues.

The chain has TRBV29-1 and TRBJ2-7; the D gene is possibly TRBD2 (6 bases). The germline V gene has CDR1 SQVTM and CDR2 ANQGSEA. V lost 1 base to trimming and J lost 7 bases, with 11 bases between them. The CDR3 is made up of 12 amino acids. The CDR3 DNA is TGCAGCGTTGAAGGGCGTCGGGGGGAGCAGTACTTC. Translated: CSVEGRRGEQYF.

The chain couples TRBV4-1 to TRBJ1-2; TRBD1 matches 10 bases. The CDR3 sequence is 13 residues long. J was trimmed by 6 bases and V by 3 bases; bases with no gene match: 1. Germline CDR1 and CDR2: MGHRA and YSYEKL. CDR3 nucleotides: TGCGCCAGCAGCCACGGACAGGGGGATGGCTACACCTTC. This sequence encodes CASSHGQGDGYTF.